This passage covers 15 T cell receptor beta chains from one sample sequenced in a study of blood T cell repertoires in COVID-19. Generated by immunoSEQ multiplex PCR, the TCRdb table keeps only in-frame clones and is missing some. The sample comprises 43,000 or so clones, over 75% of which are singletons, and around a quarter rests with the top ten. The sample consisted of peripheral blood. These receptors originate from a woman in her sixties with acute or convalescent COVID-19.

The V gene is TRBV21-1, the J gene TRBJ1-4. TRBV21-1 is a pseudogene. CDR3 length equals 18 residues. The CDR3 loop reads CASSKGPYRRATNEKLFF. DNA of the CDR3: TGTGCCAGCAGCAAAGGGCCCTACCGGCGGGCAACTAATGAAAAACTGTTTTTT.

The V gene is TRBV30, the J gene TRBJ2-7, with 11 nucleotides matching TRBD1. J gave up 3 bases and V 4 bases, and 5 bases lay outside the gene matches. Germline V CDR1 and CDR2: GTSNPN, SVGIG (reference sequence). CDR3 length equals 14 residues. CDR3: CAWNSGTGGYEQYF. For the CDR3, the DNA is TGTGCCTGGAATTCCGGGACAGGGGGCTACGAGCAGTACTTC.

The gene calls are TRBV27 and TRBJ2-7; D not resolved. CDR1 and CDR2 (germline): MNHEY, SMNVEV (reference sequence). V lost 5 bases and J lost 3, with 11 bases in between. The CDR3 sequence is 13 residues long. CDR3 sequence reads: CASSQAPDYEQYF. DNA of the CDR3: TGTGCCAGCAGTCAGGCCCCTGACTACGAGCAGTACTTC.

The chain links TRBV24-1 to TRBJ2-5, with D maybe TRBD2 (6 bases). Trimming removed 9 bases at V and 5 bases at J, with 24 bases between. The CDR3 is 16 residues long. Germline CDR1 reads KGHDR; CDR2 reads SFDVKD. CDR3 region: CATEAPPGDLRETQYF. CDR3 in DNA: TGTGCCACCGAAGCCCCCCCGGGAGACCTCCGGGAGACCCAGTACTTC.

The chain carries TRBV11-2 and TRBJ1-4; 7 bases map to TRBD1. Per the germline V gene, CDR1 is SGHAT and CDR2 is FQNNGV. The CDR3 loop spans 16 amino acids. After removal of 4 bases from V and 0 bases from J, the junction contained 5 bases not matched to a gene. The CDR3 loop is CASSSGTVATNEKLFF. The DNA for the CDR3 is TGTGCCAGCAGCTCCGGGACAGTTGCAACTAATGAAAAACTGTTTTTT.

CDR3 coding DNA: TGTGCCAGTAGTAGAGACGGGAGCATGAACACTGAAGCTTTCTTT. Its protein is CASSRDGSMNTEAFF. The chain uses TRBV19 and TRBJ1-1, with unresolved D. Germline V gene data show CDR1 as LNHDA and CDR2 as SQIVND (reference sequence). The CDR3 totals 15 residues. V gave up 4 bases and J gave up 0 bases, with 12 bases separating them.

The chain combines TRBV5-6 with TRBJ2-7; TRBD1 aligns across 10 bases. Germline V lookup: CDR1 SGHDT, CDR2 YYEEEE. The CDR3 totals 15 residues. V was pared by 0 bases and J by 6 bases, with 6 bases of the junction left unmatched. CDR3 nucleotide sequence: TGTGCCAGCAGCTTGGCCGGGACAGGGGTAAGCGAGCAGTACTTC. Translating gives CASSLAGTGVSEQYF.

The V and J genes are TRBV5-1 and TRBJ2-2; D gene unclear. The germline V gene encodes CDR1 SGHRS and CDR2 YFSETQ. V lost 3 bases and J lost 0, with 12 bases in between. The CDR3 sequence is 16 residues long. CDR3 region: CASSSSVFPNTGELFF. CDR3 bases: TGCGCCAGCAGCTCCTCAGTATTCCCGAACACCGGGGAGCTGTTTTTT. The full variable domain, in which reference TRBV5-1 and TRBJ2-2 provide the parts outside the CDR3, is KAGVTQTPRYLIKTRGQQVTLSCSPISGHRSVSWYQQTPGQGLQFLFEYFSETQRNKGNFPGRFSGRQFSNSRSEMNVSTLELGDSALYLCASSSSVFPNTGELFFGEGSRLTVL.

This chain connects TRBV30 to TRBJ1-6, with D maybe TRBD1 (5 bases). The CDR3 is 12 amino acids. The germline V gene has CDR1 GTSNPN and CDR2 SVGIG (reference sequence). V was shortened by 6 bases and J by 7 bases, with 10 bases between the two germline ends. This CDR3 reads CACVTDNSPLHF. The CDR3 DNA reads TGTGCCTGCGTGACAGACAATTCACCCCTCCACTTT.

The J gene is TRBJ1-3, the V gene TRBV4-1, with 9 bases matching TRBD1. Looked up from germline, CDR1 is MGHRA and CDR2 is YSYEKL. V lost 5 bases, J lost 8 bases, and 13 bases stayed unmatched. CDR3 length: 16 residues. The DNA of the CDR3 is TGCGCCAGCAGCACTCACCGCCGGGACAGGGAGGACACCATATATTTT. This codes for CASSTHRRDREDTIYF.

The chain carries TRBV6-2 or TRBV6-3 and TRBJ1-2; D remains ambiguous. Germline CDR1 MNHEY, CDR2 SVGEGT. Between the trimmed V and J ends, which lost 2 bases and 5 bases, there was a span of 12 bases. The CDR3 spans 14 residues. CDR3 coding DNA: TGTGCCAGCAGTTACAAGGAGGCGGGTTATGGCTACACCTTC. It codes for CASSYKEAGYGYTF.

This chain connects TRBV6-2 or TRBV6-3 to TRBJ2-3; a weak D match, TRBD2 (6 bases). The CDR3 covers 13 residues. V lost 4 bases to trimming and J lost 1 base, with 6 bases between them. Germline V CDR1 and CDR2: MNHEY, SVGEGT. CDR3 in amino acids: CASSSGGTDTQYF. In DNA, the CDR3 is TGTGCCAGCAGTTCGGGGGGCACAGATACGCAGTATTTT.

The sample holds one count of this clone. The chain employs TRBV29-1 and TRBJ2-7; 7 nucleotides align to TRBD2. CDR3 length: 13 residues. The V and J ends lost 4 bases and 0 bases, in that order; junction bases with no gene match: 3. In germline, CDR1 is SQVTM, CDR2 ANQGSEA. The CDR3 sequence: CSVVGGSSYEQYF. The CDR3 nucleotides read TGCAGCGTTGTGGGAGGGAGCTCCTACGAGCAGTACTTC.

The sample holds one count of this clone. The chain couples TRBV4-2 to TRBJ2-3, with D perhaps matching TRBD2 (7 bases). This CDR3 is 16 amino acids long. The V end was cut by 0 bases, the J end by 3 bases, with 13 bases between. The germline CDR1 and CDR2 sequences are LGHNA and YNFKEQ. In DNA form, the CDR3 reads TGTGCCAGCAGCCAAGATGGGGGGGGCTATACAGATACGCAGTATTTT. Its protein product is CASSQDGGGYTDTQYF.

The V and J genes are TRBV5-1 and TRBJ2-3; 11 positions match TRBD2. After removal of 6 bases from V and 1 base from J, the junction contained 4 bases not matched to a gene. CDR3 length: 15 residues. Germline V gene sequence: CDR1 SGHRS, CDR2 YFSETQ. The CDR3 bases are TGCGCCAGCACCAAACTAGCGGGGGGCACAGATACGCAGTATTTT. It specifies CASTKLAGGTDTQYF. Variable domain in full (rest from reference TRBV5-1 and TRBJ2-3): KAGVTQTPRYLIKTRGQQVTLSCSPISGHRSVSWYQQTPGQGLQFLFEYFSETQRNKGNFPGRFSGRQFSNSRSEMNVSTLELGDSALYLCASTKLAGGTDTQYFGPGTRLTVL.